The TCR beta chain described here comes from a study of vaccination effects on CD4 cells after COVID-19. Overall study findings and caveats: Small numbers of convalescent patients limited the study. It also lacked early post-infection timepoints. Only 1 of 255 vaccine-induced clones from healthy vaccinees cross-reacted with common cold coronaviruses.

Peptide-pool stimulation followed by sequencing identified expanded antigen-specific CD4+ clonotypes in the ViraFEST assay. At the end of roughly 9 days of culture, CD4+ T cells were isolated. Vaccine recipients had no previous SARS-CoV-2 infection; their nucleocapsid antibodies were negative. As concerns this clone: Its antigen is as yet unknown.

CDR3 size: 14 residues. After removal of 5 bases from V and 5 bases from J, the junction contained 8 bases not matched to a gene. Germline loops: CDR1 SGHTA, CDR2 FQGTGA. The protocol was immunoSEQ multiplex PCR, while the TCRdb copy is restricted to in-frame clones and leaves out a portion. Among around 41,000 clones listed, around 76% were seen once. Material: CD4+ T cells from PBMCs cultured with SARS-CoV-2 spike peptides, obtained before COVID-19 vaccination. The sequence derives from a human donor who received a COVID-19 vaccine. This sequence joins TRBV7-3 and TRBJ2-5, with 7 bases matching TRBD1. CDR3 sequence reads: CASSARGMGETQYF. For the CDR3, the DNA is TGTGCCAGCAGCGCCAGGGGGATGGGGGAGACCCAGTACTTC.